These T cell receptor beta chains were read from a single sample in a study of T-cell memory formation after mild COVID-19. TCRdb called the 5' RACE reads again in MiXCR, with one record for every CDR3 protein. The sample includes some 410,000 distinct CDR3 sequences, 23% of them seen just once. The sample taken for sequencing was PBMCs or a T cell subset sorted from them (not recorded which). These receptors were obtained from an adult woman who had mild COVID-19 (a few samples of this study predate the infection). Cell type and time point are not known. CDR3s include the opening cysteine and the closing phenylalanine or tryptophan. The order of the fields is V gene, clone size, J gene, CDR3 protein. Clone size appears in some rows only: once, few, many, or a class for an expanded clone.

>TRBV6-1|few|TRBJ2-5
CASSEGAAGETQYF
>TRBV5-1|many|TRBJ2-1
CASSLGSGRANEQFF
>TRBV5-4|few|TRBJ2-7
CASSASSGSSYEQYF
>TRBV7-3|NA|TRBJ2-1
CASSFPLAGVNEQFF
>TRBV7-9|NA|TRBJ2-1
CASSLGIAGLDEQFF
>TRBV7-7|many|TRBJ2-2
CASSLALAGTGELFF
>TRBV29-1|NA|TRBJ1-2
CSVEMLANGYTF
>TRBV9|NA|TRBJ2-1
CASSVGGLSYNEQFF
>TRBV7-9|few|TRBJ1-1
CASTSLGWNTEAFF
>TRBV24-1|NA|TRBJ2-7
CATIRPGQTTYEQYF
>TRBV19|NA|TRBJ2-3
CASSFLGGAADTQYF
>TRBV7-2|few|TRBJ2-3
CASSSRLSTDTQYF
>TRBV27|few|TRBJ2-5
CASSLARTGPREAQYF
>TRBV6-2/TRBV6-3|NA|TRBJ1-2
CASSKRQGAGYTF
>TRBV7-9|few|TRBJ1-1
CASSLAMGHPVGAFF
>TRBV4-1|NA|TRBJ2-5
CASSPGYGGTQETQYF
>TRBV4-3|NA|TRBJ2-3
CASSQGRSLGDTQYF
>TRBV7-3|NA|TRBJ2-6
CASSPLGVGANVLTF
>TRBV5-1|NA|TRBJ2-3
CASSLWQSGGGVEDTQYF
>TRBV19|NA|TRBJ1-2
CASSSTWEGAHGYTF
>TRBV18|NA|TRBJ2-6
CASSPRQGLGANVLTF
>TRBV6-5|NA|TRBJ1-5
CASRGTGLNQPQHF
>TRBV6-6|NA|TRBJ2-1
CASGDRLSSYNEQFF
>TRBV29-1|few|TRBJ2-3
CSVPQGGTDTQYF
>TRBV6-6|few|TRBJ1-3
CASSLTGTTGNTIYF
>TRBV30|many|TRBJ1-1
CAWSTGLNTEAFF
>TRBV12-3/TRBV12-4|many|TRBJ1-1
CASSFNGGSFF
>TRBV5-6|few|TRBJ1-2
CASSPGAANYGYTF
>TRBV12-3/TRBV12-4|NA|TRBJ2-2
CASSPTTGQGGNTGELFF
>TRBV12-3/TRBV12-4|NA|TRBJ2-1
CASSREGSYNEQFF
>TRBV10-3|NA|TRBJ1-2
CAITARGGGEGYTF
>TRBV5-1|NA|TRBJ1-1
CASRPGTRGRSLGTEAFF
>TRBV5-1|NA|TRBJ2-5
CASSFQGARKTQYF
>TRBV7-6|NA|TRBJ2-3
CASSFTGSEDTQYF
>TRBV6-5|NA|TRBJ2-2
CASLGQGAVDTGELFF
>TRBV29-1|few|TRBJ2-5
CSVEMTPSKTQYF
>TRBV27|few|TRBJ1-1
CASSLRRGRPGTEAFF
>TRBV20-1|few|TRBJ2-3
CSARGRREGQGDTQYF
>TRBV6-5|few|TRBJ1-2
CASSYAGIYGYTF
>TRBV15|NA|TRBJ2-7
CATSSLQGNSYEQYF